The next 10 T cell receptor beta chains were all read from a single sample in a study of post-analysis software for immune sequencing data. cDNA libraries of TCR beta carried unique molecular identifiers. TCRdb re-derived calls from the PCR reads in MiXCR, one entry per CDR3 protein. The data contain approximately 730,000 distinct CDR3 sequences, around 42% of them singletons. These receptors are not linked to any known antigen. General observations from the study: TRBV5-6, TRBV5-1 and TRBV20-1 were among several TRBV segments more frequent in patients than controls.

Sequencing was carried out using blood. These receptors were obtained from a girl between 10 and 17 years old with multiple sclerosis.

The J gene is TRBJ2-1, the V gene TRBV12-3 or TRBV12-4; 12 nucleotides line up with TRBD2. The V segment lost 6 bases and the J segment 3 bases; nucleotides outside the gene matches: 3. This CDR3 contains 15 residues. CDR3 nucleotide sequence: TGTGCCAGCAGCGGGACTAGCGGGTTCTACAATGAGCAGTTCTTC. Protein: CASSGTSGFYNEQFF.

This sequence joins TRBV24-1 and TRBJ2-1; D gene unclear. The CDR3 loop spans 15 amino acids. V was clipped by 4 bases and J by 10 bases, with 19 bases between them. The germline gives CDR1 KGHDR, CDR2 SFDVKD. CDR3 loop: CATSDTHQSRMEQFF. CDR3 sequence (DNA): TGTGCCACCAGTGACACCCACCAAAGTAGGATGGAGCAGTTCTTC.

To note about this clonotype: The germline gene is not matched at one end of the junction; a read error may be the cause. J is TRBJ1-4 and V is TRBV7-9; possibly TRBD1 for D (5 bases). The CDR3 is 14 residues long. Germline values: CDR1 SEHNR, CDR2 FQNEAQ (reference sequence). The CDR3 sequence: CASSLTGLAEKRFF. CDR3 nucleotides: TGTGCCAGCAGCTTAACAGGCCTTGCTGAAAAACGGTTTTTT.

The table lists this clonotype with a few counts. The chain uses TRBV7-9 and TRBJ1-1; 7 bases map to TRBD1. V was clipped by 7 bases and J by 0 bases; unmatched bases: 14. CDR1 is SEHNR and CDR2 is FQNEAQ in the germline V gene (reference sequence). This CDR3 has 17 amino acids. CDR3 DNA: TGTGCCAGCACCGATTCAGGGGGTGGTGGAATGAACACTGAAGCTTTCTTT. Residues: CASTDSGGGGMNTEAFF.

The chain recombines TRBV10-3 with TRBJ2-3; D unresolved. Trimming pared 0 bases from V and 0 bases from J, leaving 10 bases between. The CDR3 is made up of 16 amino acids. The V gene's germline CDR1 is ENHRY and CDR2 SYGVKD. Here the CDR3 DNA reads TGTGCCATCAGTGAGTCGACTTGGGGAAGCACAGATACGCAGTATTTT. Protein: CAISESTWGSTDTQYF.

This chain joins TRBV5-1 and TRBJ2-3, with 11 bases aligning to TRBD2. Germline assignment: CDR1 SGHRS and CDR2 YFSETQ. V trimming: 3 bases; J trimming: 2 bases; junction bases outside the gene matches: 5. The CDR3 is made up of 16 amino acids. CDR3: CASSSQLAGDTDTQYF. The CDR3 DNA sequence: TGCGCCAGCAGCTCCCAACTAGCGGGAGACACAGATACGCAGTATTTT. Filled out from reference TRBV5-1 and TRBJ2-3, the complete variable domain reads KAGVTQTPRYLIKTRGQQVTLSCSPISGHRSVSWYQQTPGQGLQFLFEYFSETQRNKGNFPGRFSGRQFSNSRSEMNVSTLELGDSALYLCASSSQLAGDTDTQYFGPGTRLTVL.

This chain uses TRBV7-2 with TRBJ2-5; TRBD2 aligns across 9 bases. The CDR3 contains 14 residues. Germline CDR1 reads SGHTA; CDR2 reads FQGNSA. The ends lost 6 bases at V and 11 bases at J; junction bases unmatched: 13. Here the CDR3 reads CASSRLAEGGKQYF. The CDR3 nucleotides are TGTGCCAGCAGTAGACTAGCGGAGGGGGGAAAGCAGTACTTC.

This clonotype was recorded a few times. The chain uses TRBV11-2 and TRBJ1-1, with D hard to call. The CDR3 spans 13 residues. Trimming removed 0 bases from V and 8 bases from J, with 10 bases in between. CDR1 is SGHAT, CDR2 FQNNGV, per germline. CDR3 loop: CASSLDVGREAFF. CDR3 sequence (DNA): TGTGCCAGCAGCTTAGATGTAGGGAGGGAAGCTTTCTTT.

In this sample, this clonotype turned up a few times. The chain uses TRBV29-1 and TRBJ1-1; D ambiguous. V was shortened by 5 bases and J by 0 bases, with 19 bases between the two germline ends. Germline V gene sequence: CDR1 SQVTM, CDR2 ANQGSEA. The CDR3 contains 16 residues. The CDR3 coding sequence is TGCAGCGTTCCACCGGGCCGCGGATCTATGAACACTGAAGCTTTCTTT. Residues: CSVPPGRGSMNTEAFF.

In this sample, this clonotype turned up once. This rearrangement joins TRBV7-9 to TRBJ2-7, with 10 bases lining up with TRBD2. Germline V gene lookup returns CDR1 SEHNR and CDR2 FQNEAQ (reference sequence). The junction had 9 bases not matched to a gene; V was cut back by 4 bases and J by 0 bases. The CDR3 is made up of 17 amino acids. In DNA, the CDR3 is TGTGCCAGCAGCTCCCTGACTAGCGGGTCGAGCTCCTACGAGCAGTACTTC. This codes for CASSSLTSGSSSYEQYF. The whole variable domain, filled in from reference TRBV7-9 and TRBJ2-7, reads DTGVSQNPRHKITKRGQNVTFRCDPISEHNRLYWYRQTLGQGPEFLTYFQNEAQLEKSRLLSDRFSAERPKGSFSTLEIQRTEQGDSAMYLCASSSLTSGSSSYEQYFGPGTRLTVT.